This T cell receptor (beta chain) was documented in a study of T cells in Graves' hyperthyroidism and ophthalmopathy. On the study more broadly: Upon initial diagnosis and before any treatment, peripheral blood was collected. Study-level points and caveats: Before onset, ophthalmopathy was predicted by the model a median approximately 6.6 months earlier. Most clonotypes expanded in the thyroid (above 0.001) were also present in blood.

The V segment lost 4 bases and the J segment 7 bases; nucleotides outside the gene matches: 11. This CDR3 has 15 amino acids. CDR1 MGHRA and CDR2 YSYEKL come from the germline V gene. Researchers took RNA transcripts and amplified the TCR beta CDR3 regions from them. TCR CDR3 regions were first amplified by RT-PCR with HTBI primers. In TCRdb, the multiplex PCR reads were re-called with MiXCR into one record per CDR3 protein. This sample carries about 500,000 distinct CDR3 sequences, about 15% of them seen once, and the ten largest clones take over 25%. This clonotype was seen a few times. Its matching antigen is unknown.

V is TRBV4-1 and J is TRBJ1-1; 8 bases fit TRBD1. Specimen: blood. The receptor comes from a woman in her thirties with Graves' ophthalmopathy. The CDR3 bases are TGCGCCAGCAGCCTTCCGGGACAGGCCCCCCGTGAAGCTTTCTTT. The encoded protein is CASSLPGQAPREAFF.